Listed below are T cell receptor beta chains from one sample, sequenced in a study of blood T cell repertoires in COVID-19. Produced via immunoSEQ multiplex PCR; TCRdb's table is partial and in-frame only. The data contain over 55,000 clones, approximately 80% of them seen just once; the ten biggest clones take up 25% to 40%. The sample taken for sequencing was peripheral blood. These receptors came from a human donor in a cohort sampled during active COVID-19. CDR3s include the opening cysteine and the closing phenylalanine or tryptophan. A D gene is named only where the DNA matches it firmly. Some rows mark clone size as missing; the rest say once, few, many or name a class of expanded clone.

d_call	clone_size	v_call	j_call	cdr3_nt	cdr3_aa
-	-	TRBV28	TRBJ2-5	TGTGCCAGCAGTCACCAGGGGGGAGAGACCCAGTACTTC	CASSHQGGETQYF
-	-	TRBV5-6	TRBJ2-7	TGTGCCAGCAGCTTATATACTAGGAGCGACGAGCAGTACTTC	CASSLYTRSDEQYF
TRBD1	few	TRBV7-8	TRBJ2-3	TGTGCCAGCAGTAACCCGACAGGGTTTGGAGCAGATACGCAGTATTTT	CASSNPTGFGADTQYF
-	-	TRBV27	TRBJ1-2	TGTGCCAGCAGTTTTGGCCAGTTCTATGGCTACACCTTC	CASSFGQFYGYTF
-	-	TRBV7-8	TRBJ1-1	TGTGCCAGCAGCTTTAGCCTGAACACTGAAGCTTTCTTT	CASSFSLNTEAFF
-	-	TRBV11-2	TRBJ2-6	TGTGCCAGCAGCTTAGATATTCAGAAATACTCTGGGGCCAACGTCCTGACTTTC	CASSLDIQKYSGANVLTF
-	-	TRBV11-3	TRBJ1-1	TGTGCCAGCAGTCCCACAGGGATGAGGGCCGTTTTCTTT	CASSPTGMRAVFF
TRBD2	-	TRBV18	TRBJ2-2	TGTGCCAGCTCACGACTAGCGGGGACCGGGGAGCTGTTTTTT	CASSRLAGTGELFF
TRBD1	-	TRBV5-6	TRBJ2-7	TGTGCCAGCAGCTTAGTACCGGGACAGGGGCCGCGGGGCGAGCAGTACTTC	CASSLVPGQGPRGEQYF
-	-	TRBV19	TRBJ2-7	TGTGCCACGAAAATAGCCGCGGGACGGGGAATTTACGAGCAGTACTTC	CATKIAAGRGIYEQYF